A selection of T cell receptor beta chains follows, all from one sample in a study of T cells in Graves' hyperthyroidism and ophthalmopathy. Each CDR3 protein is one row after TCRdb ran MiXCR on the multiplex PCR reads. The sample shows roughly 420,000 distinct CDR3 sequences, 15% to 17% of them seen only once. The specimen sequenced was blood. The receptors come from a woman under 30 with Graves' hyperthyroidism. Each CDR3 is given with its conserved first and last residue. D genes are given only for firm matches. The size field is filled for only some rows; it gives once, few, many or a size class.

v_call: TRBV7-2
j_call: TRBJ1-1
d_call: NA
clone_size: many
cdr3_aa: CASRRLSQGNTEAFF
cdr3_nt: TGTGCCAGCAGGCGTCTTTCACAGGGAAACACTGAAGCTTTCTTT

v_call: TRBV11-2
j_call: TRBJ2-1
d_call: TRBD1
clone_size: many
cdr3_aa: CASRGLFIGQGAHEQFF
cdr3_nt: TGTGCCAGCAGGGGACTTTTTATCGGACAGGGGGCGCATGAGCAGTTCTTC

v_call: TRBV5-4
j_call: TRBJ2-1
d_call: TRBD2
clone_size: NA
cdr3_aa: CASSLAGAGAYNEQFF
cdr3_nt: TGTGCCAGCAGCTTGGCCGGTGCGGGAGCCTACAATGAGCAGTTCTTC

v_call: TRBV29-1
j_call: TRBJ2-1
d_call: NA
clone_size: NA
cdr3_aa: CSVEERGLLYNGQFF
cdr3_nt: TGCAGCGTTGAAGAGCGGGGACTCCTATACAATGGGCAGTTCTTC

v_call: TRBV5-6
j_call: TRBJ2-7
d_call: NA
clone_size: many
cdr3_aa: CASSLWSGDYEQYF
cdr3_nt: TGTGCCAGCAGCTTGTGGTCGGGGGACTACGAGCAGTACTTC

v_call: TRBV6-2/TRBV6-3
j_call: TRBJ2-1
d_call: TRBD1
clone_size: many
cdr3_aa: CASSPLSGTGYNEQFF
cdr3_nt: TGTGCCAGCAGTCCCTTGTCCGGGACAGGATACAATGAGCAGTTCTTC

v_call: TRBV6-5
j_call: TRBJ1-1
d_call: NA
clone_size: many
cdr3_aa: CASSYPGGGTEAFF
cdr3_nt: TGTGCCAGCAGTTACCCCGGTGGGGGCACTGAAGCTTTCTTT

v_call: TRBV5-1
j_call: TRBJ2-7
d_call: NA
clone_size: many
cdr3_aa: CASSSTSATALYEQYF
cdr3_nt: TGCGCCAGCAGCTCCACCTCCGCGACGGCACTCTACGAGCAGTACTTC

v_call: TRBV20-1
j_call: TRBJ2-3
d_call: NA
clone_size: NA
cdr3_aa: CSAQDFETGPTDTQYF
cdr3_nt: TGCAGTGCTCAGGATTTTGAGACAGGCCCCACAGATACGCAGTATTTT

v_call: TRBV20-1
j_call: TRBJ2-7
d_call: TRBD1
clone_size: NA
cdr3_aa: CSAVETGGAEQYF
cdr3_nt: TGCAGTGCTGTTGAGACAGGGGGGGCCGAGCAGTACTTC

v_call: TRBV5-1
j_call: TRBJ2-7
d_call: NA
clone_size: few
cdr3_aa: CASSRDLSKGRYEQYF
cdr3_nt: TGCGCCAGCAGTCGGGACTTATCTAAAGGCCGCTACGAGCAGTACTTC

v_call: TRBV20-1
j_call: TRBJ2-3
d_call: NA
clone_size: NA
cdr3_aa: CSATGLYTDTQYF
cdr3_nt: TGCAGTGCTACAGGGTTGTATACAGATACGCAGTATTTT

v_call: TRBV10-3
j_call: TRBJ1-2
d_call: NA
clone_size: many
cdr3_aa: CAISDRVSSTNYGYTF
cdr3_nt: TGTGCCATCAGTGATCGGGTTTCTTCCACTAACTATGGCTACACCTTC

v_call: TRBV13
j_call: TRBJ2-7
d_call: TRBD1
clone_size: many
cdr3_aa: CASSPPTGGRDEQYF
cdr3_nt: TGTGCCAGCAGCCCGCCGACAGGGGGCAGGGACGAGCAGTACTTC

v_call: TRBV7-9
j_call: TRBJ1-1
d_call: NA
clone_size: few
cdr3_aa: CASSSGDNSEAFF
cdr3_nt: TGTGCCAGCAGCTCCGGGGACAACTCTGAAGCTTTCTTT

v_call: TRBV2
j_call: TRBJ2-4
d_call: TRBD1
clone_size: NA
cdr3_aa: CASRGVKGANIQYF
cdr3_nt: TGTGCCAGCAGGGGGGTCAAGGGGGCAAACATTCAGTACTTC

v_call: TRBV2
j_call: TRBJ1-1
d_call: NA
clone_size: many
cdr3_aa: CASSEAMQPFTEAFF
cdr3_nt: TGTGCCAGCAGTGAAGCGATGCAGCCATTCACTGAAGCTTTCTTT

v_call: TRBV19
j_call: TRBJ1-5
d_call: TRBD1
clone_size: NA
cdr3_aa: CASETGTGPSGNQPQHF
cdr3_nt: TGTGCCAGTGAAACCGGGACAGGGCCCTCGGGCAATCAGCCCCAGCATTTT

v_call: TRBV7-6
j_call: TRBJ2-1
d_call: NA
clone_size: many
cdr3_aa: CASSLAHVYNEQFF
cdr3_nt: TGTGCCAGCAGCTTAGCGCATGTGTACAATGAGCAGTTCTTC

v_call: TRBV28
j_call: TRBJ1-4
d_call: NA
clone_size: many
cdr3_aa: CASTPGGGREKLFF
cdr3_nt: TGTGCCAGCACTCCGGGGGGGGGCCGTGAAAAACTGTTTTTT

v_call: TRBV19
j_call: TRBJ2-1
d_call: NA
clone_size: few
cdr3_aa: CASSFGGTFYNEQFF
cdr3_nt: TGTGCCAGTAGTTTCGGGGGGACATTTTACAATGAGCAGTTCTTC

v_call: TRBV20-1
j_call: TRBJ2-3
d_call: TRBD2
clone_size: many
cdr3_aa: CSASGLAGRTDTQYF
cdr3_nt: TGCAGTGCTAGTGGACTAGCGGGTCGCACAGATACGCAGTATTTT

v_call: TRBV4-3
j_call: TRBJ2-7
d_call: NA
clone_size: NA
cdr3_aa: CASSQDFLSYGQYF
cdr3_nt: TGCGCCAGCAGCCAAGATTTCTTGTCCTACGGGCAGTACTTC

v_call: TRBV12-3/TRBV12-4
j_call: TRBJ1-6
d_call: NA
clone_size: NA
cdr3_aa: CASSFRRSSYNSPLHF
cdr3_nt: TGTGCCAGCAGTTTTCGGCGGAGCTCCTATAATTCACCCCTCCACTTT

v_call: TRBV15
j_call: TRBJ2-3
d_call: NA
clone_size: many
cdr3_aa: CATSTRQASTDTQYF
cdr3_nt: TGTGCCACCAGCACCCGACAGGCTAGCACAGATACGCAGTATTTT

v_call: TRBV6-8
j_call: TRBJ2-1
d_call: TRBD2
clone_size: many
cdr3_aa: CASSYVTSGDNEQFF
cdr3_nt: TGTGCCAGCAGTTACGTGACTAGCGGGGACAATGAGCAGTTCTTC

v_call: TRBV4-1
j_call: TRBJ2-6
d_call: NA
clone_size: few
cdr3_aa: CASSQVGGIGANVLTF
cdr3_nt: TGCGCCAGCAGCCAAGTTGGCGGGATTGGGGCCAACGTCCTGACTTTC

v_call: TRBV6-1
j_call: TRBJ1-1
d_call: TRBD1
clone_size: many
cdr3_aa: CASSEWDSLNTEAFF
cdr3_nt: TGTGCCAGCAGTGAATGGGACAGCTTGAACACTGAAGCTTTCTTT

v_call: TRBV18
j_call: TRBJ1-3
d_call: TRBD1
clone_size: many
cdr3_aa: CASSPGTGSSGNTIYF
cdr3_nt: TGTGCCAGCTCACCAGGGACAGGGTCGTCTGGAAACACCATATATTTT

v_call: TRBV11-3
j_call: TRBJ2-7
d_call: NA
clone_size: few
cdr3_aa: CASSQGGWEQYF
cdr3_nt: TGTGCCAGCAGCCAGGGGGGCTGGGAGCAGTACTTC

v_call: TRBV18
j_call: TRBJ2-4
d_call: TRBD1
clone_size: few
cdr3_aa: CASSPLPRTGGIQYF
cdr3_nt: TGTGCCAGCTCACCTCTACCAAGGACAGGGGGAATTCAGTACTTC

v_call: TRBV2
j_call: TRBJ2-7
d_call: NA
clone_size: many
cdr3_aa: CASIVSQSSYEQYF
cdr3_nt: TGTGCCAGCATTGTCTCCCAGTCCTCCTACGAGCAGTACTTC

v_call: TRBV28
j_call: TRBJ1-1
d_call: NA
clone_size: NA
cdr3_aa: CASSLWQGKAFF
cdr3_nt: TGTGCCAGCAGTTTATGGCAGGGTAAAGCTTTCTTT

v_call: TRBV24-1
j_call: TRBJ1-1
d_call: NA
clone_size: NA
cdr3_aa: CATRTQSGGSITEAFF
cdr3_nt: TGTGCCACCAGGACCCAGAGCGGGGGGTCAATCACTGAAGCTTTCTTT

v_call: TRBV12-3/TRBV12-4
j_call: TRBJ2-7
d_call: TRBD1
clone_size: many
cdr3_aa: CASTYHLATGFDEQYF
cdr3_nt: TGTGCCAGCACTTACCATCTTGCGACAGGGTTCGACGAGCAGTACTTC

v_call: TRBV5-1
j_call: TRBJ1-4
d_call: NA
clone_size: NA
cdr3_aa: CASSPPSGATIEKLFF
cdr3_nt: TGCGCCAGCAGCCCACCCTCGGGTGCAACTATTGAAAAACTGTTTTTT

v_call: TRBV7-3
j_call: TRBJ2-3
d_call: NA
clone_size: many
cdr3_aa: CASSFRDPTDTQYF
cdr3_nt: TGTGCCAGCAGCTTCCGGGACCCCACAGATACGCAGTATTTT

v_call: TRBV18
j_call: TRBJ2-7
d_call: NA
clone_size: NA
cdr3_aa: CASSPSQSFTRNYEQYF
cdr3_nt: TGTGCCAGCTCACCAAGTCAGAGTTTTACGAGGAACTACGAGCAGTACTTC

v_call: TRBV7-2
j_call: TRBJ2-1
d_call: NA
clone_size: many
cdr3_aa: CASSPRTSTPYNEQFF
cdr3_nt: TGTGCCAGCAGCCCCCGAACTAGCACACCCTACAATGAGCAGTTCTTC

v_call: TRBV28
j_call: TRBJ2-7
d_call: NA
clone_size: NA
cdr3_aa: CASSQRTLSSYEQYF
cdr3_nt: TGTGCCAGCAGCCAAAGGACTCTCAGCTCCTACGAGCAGTACTTC

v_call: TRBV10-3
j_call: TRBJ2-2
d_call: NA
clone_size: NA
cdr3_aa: CAISDASGFTLFF
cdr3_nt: TGTGCCATCAGTGACGCGTCAGGGTTTACGCTGTTTTTT

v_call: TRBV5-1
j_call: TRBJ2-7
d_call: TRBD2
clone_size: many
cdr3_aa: CASSSKVSGRANEQYF
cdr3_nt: TGCGCCAGCAGCTCTAAAGTCAGCGGGAGGGCCAACGAGCAGTACTTC

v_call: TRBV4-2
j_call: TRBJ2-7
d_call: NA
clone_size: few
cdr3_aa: CASSPGDQRTHEQYF
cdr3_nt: TGTGCCAGCAGCCCCGGGGACCAGAGGACGCACGAGCAGTACTTC

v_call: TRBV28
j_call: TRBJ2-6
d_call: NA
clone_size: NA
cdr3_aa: CASTLGAPGANVLTF
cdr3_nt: TGTGCCAGCACCTTGGGGGCTCCTGGGGCCAACGTCCTGACTTTC

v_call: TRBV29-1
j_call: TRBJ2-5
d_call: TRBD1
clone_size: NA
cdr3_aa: CSVEGTGIETQYF
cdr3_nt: TGCAGCGTTGAGGGGACAGGGATAGAGACCCAGTACTTC

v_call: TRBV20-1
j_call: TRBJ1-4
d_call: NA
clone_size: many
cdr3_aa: CSARDVPGPNEKLFF
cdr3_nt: TGCAGTGCTAGAGATGTGCCAGGACCTAATGAAAAACTGTTTTTT

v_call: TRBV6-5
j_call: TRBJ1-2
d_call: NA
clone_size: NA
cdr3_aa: CASSYSTGGRYTF
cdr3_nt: TGTGCCAGCAGTTACTCCACAGGCGGTCGCTACACCTTC

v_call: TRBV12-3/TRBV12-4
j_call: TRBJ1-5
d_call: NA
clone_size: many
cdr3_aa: CASRRGGSNQPQHF
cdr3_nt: TGTGCCAGCAGGAGGGGAGGGAGCAATCAGCCCCAGCATTTT

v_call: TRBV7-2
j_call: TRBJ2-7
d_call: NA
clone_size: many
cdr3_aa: CASSAVRGYEQYF
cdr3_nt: TGTGCCAGCAGCGCTGTCAGGGGTTACGAGCAGTACTTC

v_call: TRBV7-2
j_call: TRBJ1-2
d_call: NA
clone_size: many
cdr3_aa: CASSLRPGIDGYTF
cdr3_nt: TGTGCCAGCAGCCTTCGACCGGGGATCGATGGCTACACCTTC

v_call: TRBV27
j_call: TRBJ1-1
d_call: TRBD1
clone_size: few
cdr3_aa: CASSPTGGYGTEAFF
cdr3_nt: TGTGCCAGCAGCCCGACAGGGGGCTATGGCACTGAAGCTTTCTTT

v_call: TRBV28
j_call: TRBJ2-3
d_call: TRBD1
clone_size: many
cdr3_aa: CASRGTASRTDTQYF
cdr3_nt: TGTGCCAGCCGTGGGACAGCAAGTAGAACAGATACGCAGTATTTT

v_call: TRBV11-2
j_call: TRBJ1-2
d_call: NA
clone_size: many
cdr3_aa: CASSPIIGLGNYGYTF
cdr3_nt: TGTGCCAGCAGCCCGATAATTGGGCTGGGAAACTATGGCTACACCTTC

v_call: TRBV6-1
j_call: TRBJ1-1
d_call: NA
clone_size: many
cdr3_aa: CASSVGGRQAFF
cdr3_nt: TGTGCCAGCAGTGTGGGGGGTAGGCAGGCTTTCTTT

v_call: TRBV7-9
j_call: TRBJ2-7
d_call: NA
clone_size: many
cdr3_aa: CASSHTEVAHPFIEQYF
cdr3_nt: TGTGCCAGCAGCCACACCGAGGTGGCCCATCCTTTCATCGAGCAGTACTTC

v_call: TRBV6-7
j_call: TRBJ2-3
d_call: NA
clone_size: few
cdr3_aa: CASTTGTSTDTQYF
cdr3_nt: TGTGCCAGCACTACCGGGACTAGCACAGATACGCAGTATTTT

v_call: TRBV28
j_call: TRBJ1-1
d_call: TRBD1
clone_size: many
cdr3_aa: CASSPPSTGGGNTEAFF
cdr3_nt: TGTGCCAGCAGCCCTCCCTCCACAGGGGGGGGGAACACTGAAGCTTTCTTT